This TCR beta chain was documented in a study of response to subunit inactivated influenza vaccine. Study-wide findings and caveats: Authors suggested that a seasonal influenza vaccination recruits few new T cells each time.

This clonotype was recorded at least ten times. Its target is not known. TCRdb reanalysed the RT-PCR reads using MiXCR and keeps one entry per CDR3 protein. In the table there are 600,000 to 700,000 distinct CDR3 sequences, approximately 14% of which are singletons. This CDR3 has 13 amino acids. Germline V gene sequence: CDR1 SQVTM, CDR2 ANQGSEA. The V end lost 6 bases, the J end lost 0 bases, and 9 bases lay between the germline ends. The V call is TRBV29-1, the J call TRBJ1-5; a weak D match, TRBD1 (6 bases). Source: PBMCs from blood, taken approximately 15 days before vaccination. This receptor was taken from a man aged 45-65 years who received an inactivated influenza vaccine. This CDR3 reads CSVSGDSNQPQHF. Written as DNA, the CDR3 is TGCAGCGTCTCAGGGGATAGCAATCAGCCCCAGCATTTT.